These 32 T cell receptor beta chains were sequenced from one sample in a study of technical replicates of blood from several donors. Sequencing used immunoSEQ multiplex PCR; TCRdb keeps in-frame clones, though not all of them. The sample yields approximately 88,000 clones, around 96% seen once. Specimen: T cells isolated from PBMCs. All receptors come from a human donor in good health.

The chain employs TRBV27 and TRBJ2-1; 7 bases align to TRBD2. The CDR3 covers 16 residues. Germline CDR1 and CDR2: MNHEY and SMNVEV (reference sequence). After removal of 7 bases from V and 9 bases from J, the junction contained 18 bases not matched to a gene. CDR3 sequence (DNA): TGTGCCAGCACAGTACGAAATAGCGGGCTTGGGAGTGAGCAGTTCTTC. The encoded protein is CASTVRNSGLGSEQFF.

Worth noting for this clone: Different DNA sequences within this sample yield the same CDR3. The rearrangement links TRBV5-1 to TRBJ2-3; 8 bases agree with TRBD2. Germline values: CDR1 SGHRS, CDR2 YFSETQ. After removal of 2 bases from V and 0 bases from J, the junction contained 5 bases not matched to a gene. The CDR3 contains 16 residues. In nucleotides, the CDR3 is TGCGCCAGCAGCTTAGGGGCTAGCGGGAGCACAGATACGCAGTATTTT. Protein sequence: CASSLGASGSTDTQYF.

This clone was seen just once. The chain recombines TRBV19 with TRBJ2-7, with D uncertain. The germline V gene encodes CDR1 LNHDA and CDR2 SQIVND (reference sequence). This CDR3 is 14 amino acids long. The V end lost 4 bases, the J end lost 2 bases, and 12 bases lay between the germline ends. The CDR3 is CASSKRSQTYEQYF. The DNA of the CDR3 is TGTGCCAGTAGTAAACGATCCCAGACCTACGAGCAGTACTTC.

This chain joins TRBV11-3 and TRBJ1-2; 7 bases are shared with TRBD1. The J segment lost 6 bases and the V segment lost 0 bases, leaving 7 bases of the junction unmatched. Germline V CDR1 and CDR2: SGHNT, YENEEA. This CDR3 spans 15 amino acids. The CDR3 sequence: CASSLEGDRVNGYTF. The DNA for the CDR3 is TGTGCCAGCAGCTTAGAGGGAGACAGGGTCAATGGCTACACCTTC. Supplemented by reference TRBV11-3 and TRBJ1-2, the full variable domain reads EAGVVQSPRYKIIEKKQPVAFWCNPISGHNTLYWYLQNLGQGPELLIRYENEEAVDDSQLPKDRFSAERLKGVDSTLKIQPAELGDSAVYLCASSLEGDRVNGYTFGSGTRLTVV.

V is TRBV6-5 and J is TRBJ2-1; tentative D call: TRBD2 (5 bases). Looked up from germline, CDR1 is MNHEY and CDR2 is SVGAGI. Trimming took off 0 bases at V and 4 bases at J, with 10 bases between the two ends. This CDR3 is built from 15 residues. The CDR3: CASSYSRTGYNEQFF. The CDR3 DNA reads TGTGCCAGCAGTTACTCTAGGACTGGATACAATGAGCAGTTCTTC.

The chain employs TRBV11-3 and TRBJ1-3, with 7 nucleotides matching TRBD1. V lost 4 bases to trimming and J lost 4 bases; unmatched junction nucleotides: 4. In germline, CDR1 is SGHNT, CDR2 YENEEA. CDR3 length equals 14 residues. The CDR3 protein is CASSSRGSGNTIYF. The CDR3 nucleotides read TGTGCCAGCAGCTCCAGGGGGTCCGGAAACACCATATATTTT.

The chain recombines TRBV6-5 with TRBJ1-6; 7 bases agree with TRBD1. Germline V lookup: CDR1 MNHEY, CDR2 SVGAGI. V was clipped by 5 bases and J by 8 bases; unmatched bases: 6. The CDR3 spans 14 residues. The chain's CDR3 is CASSPDRAYSPLHF. The DNA for the CDR3 is TGTGCCAGCAGTCCTGACAGGGCCTATTCACCCCTCCACTTT.

In this sample, this clone turned up once. The chain links TRBV15 to TRBJ1-5, with D perhaps matching TRBD1 (6 bases). Trimming cost V 1 base and J 0 bases, with 19 bases left between them. This CDR3 is 19 amino acids long. In germline, CDR1 is LNHNV, CDR2 YYDKDF (reference sequence). For the CDR3, the DNA is TGTGCCACCAGCAGAGGGCCCGGGACACCCGGATATAGCAATCAGCCCCAGCATTTT. It yields the protein CATSRGPGTPGYSNQPQHF.

The chain uses TRBV28 and TRBJ2-1; 8 bases align to TRBD2. After removal of 7 bases from V and 3 bases from J, the junction contained 11 bases not matched to a gene. The CDR3 runs 16 residues. From germline, CDR1 is MDHEN and CDR2 SYDVKM. The DNA for the CDR3 is TGTGCCAGCAATCAGCCTGGGCTAGCGGGCTACAATGAGCAGTTCTTC. Translation: CASNQPGLAGYNEQFF.

V usage is TRBV6-1 and J usage is TRBJ2-3, with TRBD2 matching over 10 bases. This CDR3 is 15 amino acids long. V lost 5 bases, J lost 5 bases, and 7 bases stayed unmatched. Germline loops: CDR1 MNHNS, CDR2 SASEGT. The CDR3 coding sequence is TGTGCCAGCAGTACTGTAGCGGGAGGTAGAGATACGCAGTATTTT. Protein sequence: CASSTVAGGRDTQYF.

V gene TRBV2 combines with J gene TRBJ2-2, with a weak D call TRBD2 (5 bases). Germline V CDR1 and CDR2: SNHLY, FYNNEI. The CDR3 length is 15 residues. Trimming stripped 2 bases from V and 3 bases from J, with 10 bases between. For the CDR3, the DNA is TGTGCCAGCAGTGAAAGGCGGGTAGACACCGGGGAGCTGTTTTTT. It codes for CASSERRVDTGELFF. The entire variable domain, with the rest obtained from reference TRBV2 and TRBJ2-2, is as follows: EPEVTQTPSHQVTQMGQEVILRCVPISNHLYFYWYRQILGQKVEFLVSFYNNEISEKSEIFDDQFSVERPDGSNFTLKIRSTKLEDSAMYFCASSERRVDTGELFFGEGSRLTVL.

The chain is built from TRBV7-2 and TRBJ2-1; D not certain. Trimming cost V 2 bases and J 8 bases, with 19 bases left between them. This CDR3 is 16 amino acids long. CDR1 is SGHTA, CDR2 FQGNSA, per germline. The CDR3 coding sequence is TGTGCCAGCAGCTTATCTAGAACGGCGGCTCGGGATGAGCAGTTCTTC. Encoded protein: CASSLSRTAARDEQFF. The complete variable domain, with remaining parts taken from reference TRBV7-2 and TRBJ2-1, reads GAGVSQSPSNKVTEKGKDVELRCDPISGHTALYWYRQSLGQGLEFLIYFQGNSAPDKSGLPSDRFSAERTGGSVSTLTIQRTQQEDSAVYLCASSLSRTAARDEQFFGPGTRLTVL.

The chain links TRBV5-1 to TRBJ2-7; possible D gene TRBD1, 6 bases. Per the germline V gene, CDR1 is SGHRS and CDR2 is YFSETQ. The V end was cut by 3 bases, the J end by 2 bases, with 18 bases between. The CDR3 has 16 amino acids. In DNA form, the CDR3 reads TGCGCCAGCAGCTCCACAGGGTTCGGCTTGCCCTACGAGCAGTACTTC. Translating it yields CASSSTGFGLPYEQYF. The full variable domain, rest sourced from reference TRBV5-1 and TRBJ2-7, is KAGVTQTPRYLIKTRGQQVTLSCSPISGHRSVSWYQQTPGQGLQFLFEYFSETQRNKGNFPGRFSGRQFSNSRSEMNVSTLELGDSALYLCASSSTGFGLPYEQYFGPGTRLTVT.

The chain couples TRBV7-9 to TRBJ1-3, with unresolved D. V was shortened by 1 base and J by 8 bases, with 9 bases between the two germline ends. The CDR3 spans 13 residues. In germline, CDR1 is SEHNR, CDR2 FQNEAQ (reference sequence). CDR3 DNA: TGTGCCAGCAGCTTAGGTTTATTAGACACCATATATTTT. Encoded protein: CASSLGLLDTIYF. Full variable domain (remainder filled in from reference TRBV7-9 and TRBJ1-3): DTGVSQNPRHKITKRGQNVTFRCDPISEHNRLYWYRQTLGQGPEFLTYFQNEAQLEKSRLLSDRFSAERPKGSFSTLEIQRTEQGDSAMYLCASSLGLLDTIYFGEGSWLTVV.

This chain links TRBV7-9 with TRBJ2-1; D is possibly TRBD2 (5 bases). The V gene lost 2 bases and the J gene lost 6 bases, with 17 bases spanning the gap. Germline CDR1 and CDR2: SEHNR and FQNEAQ (reference sequence). CDR3 length equals 16 residues. CDR3 nucleotide sequence: TGTGCCAGCAGCTTAAGTAGCGCGGAGATTTTCAATGAGCAGTTCTTC. This gives the protein CASSLSSAEIFNEQFF.

The chain is built from TRBV29-1 and TRBJ2-5; 7 nucleotides agree with TRBD1. CDR1 and CDR2 from the germline V gene are SQVTM and ANQGSEA. The junction had 13 bases not matched to a gene; V was cut back by 7 bases and J by 2 bases. The CDR3 runs 15 residues. CDR3 nucleotides: TGCAGCGGGATTTACGGGACAGCGGCGCAAGAGACCCAGTACTTC. It codes for CSGIYGTAAQETQYF.

This chain joins TRBV28 and TRBJ1-3; D unresolved. This CDR3 is built from 14 residues. Trimming cost V 7 bases and J 0 bases, with 10 bases left between them. CDR1 is MDHEN and CDR2 is SYDVKM in the germline V gene. The CDR3 nucleotides are TGTGCCAGCACCCTTCCCCCCTCTGGAAACACCATATATTTT. Amino acid sequence: CASTLPPSGNTIYF.

A single count supports this clone. This rearrangement joins TRBV9 to TRBJ2-2; 10 bases fit TRBD2. V shed 0 bases, J shed 0 bases, and the junction held 2 bases outside the gene matches. The CDR3 contains 17 residues. Germline V lookup: CDR1 SGDLS, CDR2 YYNGEE. CDR3 loop: CASSVGLAGSNTGELFF. CDR3 in DNA: TGTGCCAGCAGCGTAGGACTAGCGGGCTCGAACACCGGGGAGCTGTTTTTT.

This chain joins TRBV7-9 and TRBJ1-2; D gene unclear. Trimming removed 1 base from V and 4 bases from J, with 7 bases in between. Germline V gene lookup returns CDR1 SEHNR and CDR2 FQNEAQ (reference sequence). This CDR3 is 13 amino acids long. This chain's CDR3 is CASSLERAYGYTF. CDR3 sequence (DNA): TGTGCCAGCAGCTTAGAGAGGGCCTATGGCTACACCTTC.

The chain uses TRBV27 and TRBJ2-1; 10 bases agree with TRBD2. The CDR3 is made up of 17 amino acids. Germline trimming cut 10 bases from V and 4 bases from J; bases unmatched to any gene: 16. Germline V gene sequence: CDR1 MNHEY, CDR2 SMNVEV (reference sequence). CDR3 sequence (DNA): TGTGCCACAGGCCGGGAGCCGGGACTAGCGCAGTACAATGAGCAGTTCTTC. This encodes CATGREPGLAQYNEQFF.

The J gene is TRBJ2-1, the V gene TRBV11-1, with 9 nucleotides matching TRBD1. The CDR3 covers 16 residues. Unmatched junction bases numbered 12, after V lost 4 bases and J lost 8 bases. Germline-derived CDR1 and CDR2 are SGHAT and FQDESV (reference sequence). The DNA of the CDR3 is TGTGCCAGCAGCTCCACTTCCGGGACAGGGTTGGATGAGCAGTTCTTC. It is translated as CASSSTSGTGLDEQFF. Full variable domain (outside the CDR3, taken from reference TRBV11-1 and TRBJ2-1): EAEVAQSPRYKITEKSQAVAFWCDPISGHATLYWYRQILGQGPELLVQFQDESVVDDSQLPKDRFSAERLKGVDSTLKIQPAELGDSAMYLCASSSTSGTGLDEQFFGPGTRLTVL.

The chain carries TRBV4-1 and TRBJ2-7, with 9 bases lining up with TRBD2. Germline CDR1 MGHRA, CDR2 YSYEKL. The CDR3 has 18 residues. J lost 0 bases, V lost 0 bases, and 9 bases had no gene match. In nucleotides, the CDR3 is TGCGCCAGCAGCCAAGACGAACCGACTAGCGGAGGCTCCTACGAGCAGTACTTC. This codes for CASSQDEPTSGGSYEQYF.

V usage is TRBV9 and J usage is TRBJ1-2, with TRBD1 as a possible D gene (5 bases). The germline V and J ends were trimmed by 0 bases and 10 bases, with 16 bases remaining between them. The CDR3 loop spans 14 amino acids. Germline V gene sequence: CDR1 SGDLS, CDR2 YYNGEE. The CDR3 DNA is TGTGCCAGCAGCGTAGCGGGGGAATCGAGTGCCTACACCTTC. This sequence encodes CASSVAGESSAYTF. Filled out from reference TRBV9 and TRBJ1-2, the complete variable domain reads DSGVTQTPKHLITATGQRVTLRCSPRSGDLSVYWYQQSLDQGLQFLIQYYNGEERAKGNILERFSAQQFPDLHSELNLSSLELGDSALYFCASSVAGESSAYTFGSGTRLTVV.

This chain joins TRBV5-8 and TRBJ2-7; D is unresolved. From germline, CDR1 is SGHTS and CDR2 YDEGEE. V dropped 0 bases and J dropped 5 bases, with 12 bases sitting between them. The CDR3 has 14 amino acids. The CDR3 nucleotides are TGTGCCAGCAGCTTGGTAGTGAGTTTGCACGAGCAGTACTTC. It encodes CASSLVVSLHEQYF.

V gene TRBV27 combines with J gene TRBJ2-7; possible D gene TRBD2, 5 bases. Germline V gene lookup returns CDR1 MNHEY and CDR2 SMNVEV (reference sequence). The V end was cut by 7 bases, the J end by 4 bases, with 20 bases between. CDR3 length: 15 amino acids. The CDR3 sequence: CASTLFGSASYEQYF. The DNA for the CDR3 is TGTGCCAGCACCCTGTTTGGGAGCGCCTCTTACGAGCAGTACTTC.

V usage is TRBV4-2 and J usage is TRBJ2-2; TRBD1 agrees at 7 bases. Germline CDR1 reads LGHNA; CDR2 reads YNFKEQ. Trimming cost V 4 bases and J 2 bases; bases outside gene matches: 7. This CDR3 is 16 amino acids long. CDR3 coding DNA: TGTGCCAGCAGCCTCGCGACAGGGTTAAACACCGGGGAGCTGTTTTTT. It codes for CASSLATGLNTGELFF.

The chain couples TRBV27 to TRBJ2-7; D call uncertain. The germline V gene has CDR1 MNHEY and CDR2 SMNVEV (reference sequence). This CDR3 is 13 amino acids long. Between the trimmed V and J ends, which lost 3 bases and 2 bases, there was a span of 8 bases. The DNA of the CDR3 is TGTGCCAGCAGTTTGTATTCTGCCTACGAGCAGTACTTC. This translates into CASSLYSAYEQYF.

This chain joins TRBV27 and TRBJ2-1; D is ambiguous. With 5 bases removed from V and 6 bases from J, the gap between germline ends came to 11 bases. The CDR3 is made up of 13 amino acids. CDR1 is MNHEY, CDR2 SMNVEV, per germline (reference sequence). This chain's CDR3 is CASSLYSPNEQFF. The CDR3 region has the DNA TGTGCCAGCAGTCTCTACAGCCCCAATGAGCAGTTCTTC.

This sequence joins TRBV4-2 and TRBJ2-1; D gene uncertain. CDR3 length: 16 amino acids. CDR1 is LGHNA, CDR2 YNFKEQ, per germline. V lost 0 bases to trimming and J lost 0 bases, with 9 bases between them. CDR3 region: CASSQDDSGSYNEQFF. The CDR3 bases are TGTGCCAGCAGCCAAGATGACTCCGGCTCCTACAATGAGCAGTTCTTC.

The chain uses TRBV7-9 and TRBJ2-7; possible D gene TRBD2, 6 bases. CDR3 length: 14 amino acids. Trimming took 4 bases from V and 6 from J, leaving 16 bases between them. The germline CDR1 and CDR2 sequences are SEHNR and FQNEAQ (reference sequence). The CDR3 is CASSYYSGPSEQYF. As DNA, the CDR3 is TGTGCCAGCAGCTATTATAGCGGACCGAGCGAGCAGTACTTC. Full variable domain (outside the CDR3, taken from reference TRBV7-9 and TRBJ2-7): DTGVSQNPRHKITKRGQNVTFRCDPISEHNRLYWYRQTLGQGPEFLTYFQNEAQLEKSRLLSDRFSAERPKGSFSTLEIQRTEQGDSAMYLCASSYYSGPSEQYFGPGTRLTVT.

V is TRBV7-3 and J is TRBJ2-2; TRBD2 matches 12 bases. This CDR3 comprises 16 residues. From germline, CDR1 is SGHTA and CDR2 FQGTGA. V lost 3 bases, J lost 8 bases, and 7 bases stayed unmatched. The CDR3 protein is CASSFLAGGPGGELFF. DNA for the CDR3: TGTGCCAGCAGCTTCCTAGCGGGAGGGCCAGGTGGGGAGCTGTTTTTT.

The chain is built from TRBV6-1 and TRBJ2-1; unclear D gene. The CDR3 contains 11 residues. The V end was cut by 8 bases, the J end by 4 bases, with 6 bases between. The germline gives CDR1 MNHNS, CDR2 SASEGT. Written as DNA, the CDR3 is TGTGCCAGCCGGGTGTACAATGAGCAGTTCTTC. Translated: CASRVYNEQFF.